This T cell receptor beta chain was identified during a study of blood T cell repertoires in COVID-19. As for the study in general: Samples of COVID-19 (acute and convalescent) were obtained from the United States, Italy and Spain. T cells, B-cell-depleted T cells, or PBMCs provided the cDNA or gDNA that served as material.

Seattle patients were enrolled while actively infected and followed longitudinally. Sequenced by immunoSEQ multiplex PCR; TCRdb stores in-frame clones only, minus some. The sample carries approximately 200,000 clones, around 80% recorded once. V lost 5 bases and J lost 2; bases outside the gene matches: 15. CDR1 and CDR2 (germline): MNHEY, SVGEGT. CDR3 length equals 18 residues. This chain links TRBV6-2 or TRBV6-3 with TRBJ1-5, with TRBD1 identical over 7 bases. The receptor was isolated from an elderly woman with COVID-19, enrolled during active disease. The specimen was peripheral blood. The CDR3 here is CASSRRTGGSGGNQPQHF. DNA of the CDR3: TGTGCCAGCAGTCGGAGGACAGGAGGGTCTGGAGGCAATCAGCCCCAGCATTTT.